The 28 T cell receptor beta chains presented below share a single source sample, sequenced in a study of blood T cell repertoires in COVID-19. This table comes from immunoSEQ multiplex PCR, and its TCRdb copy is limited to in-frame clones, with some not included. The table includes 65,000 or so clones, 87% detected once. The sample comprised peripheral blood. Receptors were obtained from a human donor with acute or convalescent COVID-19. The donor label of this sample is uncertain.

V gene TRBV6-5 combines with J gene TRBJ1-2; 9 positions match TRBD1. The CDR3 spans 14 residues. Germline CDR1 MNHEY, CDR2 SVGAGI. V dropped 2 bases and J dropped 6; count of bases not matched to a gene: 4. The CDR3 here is CASSYGTGYDGYTF. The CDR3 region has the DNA TGTGCCAGCAGTTACGGGACAGGGTATGATGGCTACACCTTC.

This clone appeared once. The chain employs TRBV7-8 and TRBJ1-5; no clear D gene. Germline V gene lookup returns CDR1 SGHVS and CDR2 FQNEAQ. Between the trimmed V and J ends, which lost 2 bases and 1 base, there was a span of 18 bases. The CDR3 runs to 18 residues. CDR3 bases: TGTGCCAGCAGCTTAATGCCGTTAGGTTTCGGGAGCAATCAGCCCCAGCATTTT. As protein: CASSLMPLGFGSNQPQHF.

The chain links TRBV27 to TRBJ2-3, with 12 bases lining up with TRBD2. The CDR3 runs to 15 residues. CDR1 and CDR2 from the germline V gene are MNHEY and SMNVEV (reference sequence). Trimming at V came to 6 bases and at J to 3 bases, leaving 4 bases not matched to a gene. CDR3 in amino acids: CASRTSGRGTDTQYF. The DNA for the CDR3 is TGTGCCAGCAGGACTAGCGGGAGAGGGACAGATACGCAGTATTTT.

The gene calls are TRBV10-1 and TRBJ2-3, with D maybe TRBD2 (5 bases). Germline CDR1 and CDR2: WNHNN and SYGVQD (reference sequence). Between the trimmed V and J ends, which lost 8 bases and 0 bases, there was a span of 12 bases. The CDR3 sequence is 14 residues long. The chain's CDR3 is CASGALASTDTQYF. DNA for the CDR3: TGCGCCAGCGGAGCTCTAGCCAGCACAGATACGCAGTATTTT.

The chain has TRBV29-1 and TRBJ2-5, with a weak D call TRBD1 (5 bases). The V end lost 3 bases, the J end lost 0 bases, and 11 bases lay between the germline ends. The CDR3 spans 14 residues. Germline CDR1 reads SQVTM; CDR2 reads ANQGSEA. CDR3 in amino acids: CSVDRTGYQETQYF. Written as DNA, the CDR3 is TGCAGCGTTGACCGAACAGGATACCAAGAGACCCAGTACTTC.

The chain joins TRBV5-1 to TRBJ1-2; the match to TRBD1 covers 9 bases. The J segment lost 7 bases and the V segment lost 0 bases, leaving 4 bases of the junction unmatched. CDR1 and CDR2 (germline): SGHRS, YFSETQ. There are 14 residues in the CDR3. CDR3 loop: CASSLGTGVLGYTF. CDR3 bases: TGCGCCAGCAGCTTGGGGACAGGGGTTCTTGGCTACACCTTC. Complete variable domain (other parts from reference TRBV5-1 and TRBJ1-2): KAGVTQTPRYLIKTRGQQVTLSCSPISGHRSVSWYQQTPGQGLQFLFEYFSETQRNKGNFPGRFSGRQFSNSRSEMNVSTLELGDSALYLCASSLGTGVLGYTFGSGTRLTVV.

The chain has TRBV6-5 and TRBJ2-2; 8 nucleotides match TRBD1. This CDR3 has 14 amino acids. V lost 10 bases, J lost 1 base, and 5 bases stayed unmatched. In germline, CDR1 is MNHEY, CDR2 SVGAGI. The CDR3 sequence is CATNGQGNTGELFF. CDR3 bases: TGTGCCACTAACGGACAGGGGAACACCGGGGAGCTGTTTTTT.

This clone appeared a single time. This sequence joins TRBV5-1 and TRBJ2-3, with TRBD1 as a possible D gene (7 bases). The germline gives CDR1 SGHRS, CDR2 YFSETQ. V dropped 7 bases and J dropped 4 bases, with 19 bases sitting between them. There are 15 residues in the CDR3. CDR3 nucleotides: TGCGCCAGCTCCCCCTTAGACAGGGAGGCAGATACGCAGTATTTT. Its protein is CASSPLDREADTQYF.

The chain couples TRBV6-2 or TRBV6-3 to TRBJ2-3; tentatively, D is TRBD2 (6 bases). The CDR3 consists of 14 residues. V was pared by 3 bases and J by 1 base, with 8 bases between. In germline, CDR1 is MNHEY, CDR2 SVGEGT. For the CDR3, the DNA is TGTGCCAGCAGTTATGGAGGGGGCACAGATACGCAGTATTTT. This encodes CASSYGGGTDTQYF.

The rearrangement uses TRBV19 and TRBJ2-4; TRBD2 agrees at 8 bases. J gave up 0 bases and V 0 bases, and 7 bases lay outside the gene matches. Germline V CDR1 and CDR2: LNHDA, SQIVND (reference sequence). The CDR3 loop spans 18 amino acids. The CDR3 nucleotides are TGTGCCAGTAGTATAGAAGCGGGGGCCGGATTAGCCAAAAACATTCAGTACTTC. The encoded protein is CASSIEAGAGLAKNIQYF.

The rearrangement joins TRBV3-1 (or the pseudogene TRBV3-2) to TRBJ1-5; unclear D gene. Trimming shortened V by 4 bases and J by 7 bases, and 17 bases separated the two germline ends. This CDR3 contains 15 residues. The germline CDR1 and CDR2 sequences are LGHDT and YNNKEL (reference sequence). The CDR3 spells CASSPTGGERQPQHF. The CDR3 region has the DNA TGTGCCAGCAGCCCGACGGGTGGGGAGAGGCAGCCCCAGCATTTT.

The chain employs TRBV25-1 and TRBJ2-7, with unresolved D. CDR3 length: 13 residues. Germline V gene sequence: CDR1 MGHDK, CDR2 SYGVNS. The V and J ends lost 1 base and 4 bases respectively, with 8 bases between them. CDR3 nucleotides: TGTGCCAGCAGTGAATTCGGTGTTTACGAGCAGTACTTC. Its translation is CASSEFGVYEQYF.

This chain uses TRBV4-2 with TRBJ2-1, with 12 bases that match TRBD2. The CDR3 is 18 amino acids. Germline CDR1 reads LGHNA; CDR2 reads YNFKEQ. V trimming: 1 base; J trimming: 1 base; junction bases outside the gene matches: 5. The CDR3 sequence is CASSQGASGGESYNEQFF. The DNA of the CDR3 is TGTGCCAGCAGCCAAGGGGCTAGCGGGGGGGAATCCTACAATGAGCAGTTCTTC.

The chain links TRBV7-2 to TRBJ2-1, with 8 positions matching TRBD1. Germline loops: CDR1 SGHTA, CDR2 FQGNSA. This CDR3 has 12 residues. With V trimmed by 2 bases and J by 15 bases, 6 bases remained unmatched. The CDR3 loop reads CASSLRTGRLFF. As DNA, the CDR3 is TGTGCCAGCAGCTTACGGACAGGGCGGTTGTTCTTC.

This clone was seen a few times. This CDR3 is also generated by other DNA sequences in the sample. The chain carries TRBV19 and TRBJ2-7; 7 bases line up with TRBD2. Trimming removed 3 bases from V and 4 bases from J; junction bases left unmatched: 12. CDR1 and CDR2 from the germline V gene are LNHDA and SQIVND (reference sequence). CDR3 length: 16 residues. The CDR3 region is CASSMGWTRSPYEQYF. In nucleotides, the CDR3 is TGTGCCAGTAGTATGGGTTGGACTAGGAGCCCTTACGAGCAGTACTTC.

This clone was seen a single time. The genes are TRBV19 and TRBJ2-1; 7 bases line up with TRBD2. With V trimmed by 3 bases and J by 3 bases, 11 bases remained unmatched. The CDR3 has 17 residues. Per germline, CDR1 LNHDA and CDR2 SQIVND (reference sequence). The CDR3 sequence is CASSIIAPAGLYNEQFF. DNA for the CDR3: TGTGCCAGTAGTATTATCGCTCCAGCGGGACTCTACAATGAGCAGTTCTTC. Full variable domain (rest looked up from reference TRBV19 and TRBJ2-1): DGGITQSPKYLFRKEGQNVTLSCEQNLNHDAMYWYRQDPGQGLRLIYYSQIVNDFQKGDIAEGYSVSREKKESFPLTVTSAQKNPTAFYLCASSIIAPAGLYNEQFFGPGTRLTVL.

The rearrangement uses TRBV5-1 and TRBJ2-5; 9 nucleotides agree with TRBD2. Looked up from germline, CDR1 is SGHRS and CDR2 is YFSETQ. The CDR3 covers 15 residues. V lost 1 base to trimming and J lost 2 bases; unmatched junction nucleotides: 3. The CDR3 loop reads CASSLPSGKQETQYF. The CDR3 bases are TGCGCCAGCAGCTTGCCTAGCGGGAAACAAGAGACCCAGTACTTC.

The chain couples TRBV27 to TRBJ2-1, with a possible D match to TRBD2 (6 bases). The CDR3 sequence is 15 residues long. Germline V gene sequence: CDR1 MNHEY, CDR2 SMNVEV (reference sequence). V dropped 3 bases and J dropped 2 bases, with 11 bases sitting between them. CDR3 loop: CASSLGGSPYNEQFF. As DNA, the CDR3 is TGTGCCAGCAGTTTGGGGGGTAGCCCCTACAATGAGCAGTTCTTC.

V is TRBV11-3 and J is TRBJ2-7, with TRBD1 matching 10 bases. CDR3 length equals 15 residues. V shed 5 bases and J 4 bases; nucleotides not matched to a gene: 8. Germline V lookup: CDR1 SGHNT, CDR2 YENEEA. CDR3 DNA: TGTGCCAGCAGCCCGAGTTGGGACAGGGGTTACGAGCAGTACTTC. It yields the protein CASSPSWDRGYEQYF.

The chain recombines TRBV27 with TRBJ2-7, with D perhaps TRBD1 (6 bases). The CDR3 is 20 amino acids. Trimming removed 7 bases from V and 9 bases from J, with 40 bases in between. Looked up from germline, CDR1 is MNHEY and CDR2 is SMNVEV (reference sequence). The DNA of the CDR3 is TGTGCCAGCAATCGCTACGGTTGGGTTGACACCGGGACACTCCTACGAGTGCAGTACTTC. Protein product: CASNRYGWVDTGTLLRVQYF.

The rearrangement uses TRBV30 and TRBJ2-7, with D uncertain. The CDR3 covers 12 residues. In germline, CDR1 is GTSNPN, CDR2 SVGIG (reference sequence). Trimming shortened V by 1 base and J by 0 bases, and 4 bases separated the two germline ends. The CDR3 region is CAWSGLSYEQYV. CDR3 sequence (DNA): TGTGCCTGGAGTGGGCTCTCCTACGAGCAGTACGTC.

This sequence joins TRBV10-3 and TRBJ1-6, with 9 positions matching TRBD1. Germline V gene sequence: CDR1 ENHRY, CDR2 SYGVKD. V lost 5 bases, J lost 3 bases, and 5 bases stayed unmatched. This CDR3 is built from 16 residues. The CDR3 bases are TGTGCCATCAGTCTACAGGGGGCTAGCTATAATTCACCCCTCCACTTT. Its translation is CAISLQGASYNSPLHF.

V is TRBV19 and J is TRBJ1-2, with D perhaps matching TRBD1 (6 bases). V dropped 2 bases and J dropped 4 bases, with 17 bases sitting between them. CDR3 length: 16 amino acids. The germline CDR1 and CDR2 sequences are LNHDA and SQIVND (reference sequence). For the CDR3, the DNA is TGTGCCAGTAGTATAATGGCAGGGGCCCCCGTCTATGGCTACACCTTC. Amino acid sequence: CASSIMAGAPVYGYTF. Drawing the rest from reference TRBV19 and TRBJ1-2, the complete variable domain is DGGITQSPKYLFRKEGQNVTLSCEQNLNHDAMYWYRQDPGQGLRLIYYSQIVNDFQKGDIAEGYSVSREKKESFPLTVTSAQKNPTAFYLCASSIMAGAPVYGYTFGSGTRLTVV.

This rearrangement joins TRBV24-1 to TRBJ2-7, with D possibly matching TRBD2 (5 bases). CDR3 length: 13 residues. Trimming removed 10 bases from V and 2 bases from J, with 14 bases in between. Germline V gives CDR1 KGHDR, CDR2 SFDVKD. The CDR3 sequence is CATEGDPPYEQYF. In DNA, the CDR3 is TGTGCCACTGAGGGAGATCCGCCCTACGAGCAGTACTTC.

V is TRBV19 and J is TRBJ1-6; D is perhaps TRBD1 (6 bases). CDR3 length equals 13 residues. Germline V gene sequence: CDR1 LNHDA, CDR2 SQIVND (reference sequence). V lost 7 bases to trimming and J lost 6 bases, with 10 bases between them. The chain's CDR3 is CASTSRGNSPLHF. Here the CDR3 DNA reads TGTGCCAGTACGAGCAGGGGTAATTCACCCCTCCACTTT.

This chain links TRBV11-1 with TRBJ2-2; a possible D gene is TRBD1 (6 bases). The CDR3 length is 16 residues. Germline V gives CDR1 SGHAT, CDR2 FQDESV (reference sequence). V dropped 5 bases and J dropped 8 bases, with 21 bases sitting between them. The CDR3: CASSPQGQGLLGELFF. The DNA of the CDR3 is TGTGCCAGCAGCCCCCAGGGGCAGGGGCTATTGGGGGAGCTGTTTTTT.

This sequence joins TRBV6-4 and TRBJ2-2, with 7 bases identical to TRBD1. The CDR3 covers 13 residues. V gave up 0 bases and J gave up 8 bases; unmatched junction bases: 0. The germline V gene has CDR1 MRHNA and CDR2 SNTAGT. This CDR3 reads CASSDSDRGELFF. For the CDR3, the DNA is TGTGCCAGCAGTGACTCGGACAGGGGGGAGCTGTTTTTT.

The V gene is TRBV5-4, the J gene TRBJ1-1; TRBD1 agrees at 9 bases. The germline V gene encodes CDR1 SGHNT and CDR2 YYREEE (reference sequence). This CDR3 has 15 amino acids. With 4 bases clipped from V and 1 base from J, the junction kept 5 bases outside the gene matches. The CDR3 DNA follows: TGTGCCAGCAGCCCAAGGACAGGGGAGAACACTGAAGCTTTCTTT. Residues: CASSPRTGENTEAFF.